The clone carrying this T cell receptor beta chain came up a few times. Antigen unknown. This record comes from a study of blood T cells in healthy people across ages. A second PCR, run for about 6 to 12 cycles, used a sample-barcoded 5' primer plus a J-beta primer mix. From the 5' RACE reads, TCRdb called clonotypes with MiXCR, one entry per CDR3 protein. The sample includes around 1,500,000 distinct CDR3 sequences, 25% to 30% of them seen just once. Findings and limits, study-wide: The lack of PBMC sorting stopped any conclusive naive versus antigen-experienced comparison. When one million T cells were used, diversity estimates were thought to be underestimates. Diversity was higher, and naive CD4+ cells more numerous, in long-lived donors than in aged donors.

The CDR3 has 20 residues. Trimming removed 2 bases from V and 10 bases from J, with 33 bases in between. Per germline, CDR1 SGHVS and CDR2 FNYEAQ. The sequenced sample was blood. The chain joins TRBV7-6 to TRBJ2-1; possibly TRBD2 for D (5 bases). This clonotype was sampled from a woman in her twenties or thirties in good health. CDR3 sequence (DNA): TGTGCCAGCAGCTTAAATTGGAAGGAAGAACGGGGATCCCGCCTTTTCGAGCAGTTCTTC. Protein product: CASSLNWKEERGSRLFEQFF.